The 29 T cell receptor beta chains below come from one sample, sequenced in a study of read filtering for tumor transcriptome and immune sequencing. Molecular barcoded adaptors covering alpha/delta and beta/gamma chains were used on approximately 400 ng RNA. In TCRdb, the reads were re-called with MiXCR into one record per CDR3 protein. The table has fewer than 150,000 distinct CDR3 sequences, 10% to 15% seen once. The specimen sequenced was a population of CD138-negative cells sorted from bone marrow. The receptor source for this set is a donor aged 40 or older with multiple myeloma.

This clonotype has ten or more counts. V gene TRBV20-1 combines with J gene TRBJ2-5, with 12 bases identical to TRBD2. The CDR3 is made up of 16 amino acids. The V gene end was trimmed by 1 base and the J gene end by 1 base; junction bases not matched to a gene: 4. Germline CDR1 and CDR2: DFQATT and SNEGSKA (reference sequence). This chain's CDR3 is CSARVTSGGPQETQYF. The CDR3 coding sequence is TGCAGTGCTAGAGTTACTAGCGGGGGGCCCCAAGAGACCCAGTACTTC.

This clonotype was seen repeatedly, ten times or more. This sequence joins TRBV7-3 and TRBJ2-6; 12 bases agree with TRBD2. CDR1 SGHTA and CDR2 FQGTGA come from the germline V gene. J gave up 0 bases and V 4 bases, and 10 bases lay outside the gene matches. The CDR3 spans 20 residues. This chain's CDR3 is CASSSRGLAGPPSGANVLTF. The CDR3 DNA sequence: TGTGCCAGCAGCTCAAGGGGACTAGCGGGTCCACCCTCTGGGGCCAACGTCCTGACTTTC.

The sample holds many counts of this clonotype. The chain links TRBV3-1 to TRBJ1-2; no clear D. The germline V and J ends were trimmed by 3 bases and 2 bases, with 13 bases remaining between them. Germline lookup yields CDR1 LGHDT and CDR2 YNNKEL (reference sequence). CDR3 length equals 15 residues. The CDR3 DNA is TGTGCCAGCAGCCATGCCGGGTCAGGAAACTATGGCTACACCTTC. Translated, it gives CASSHAGSGNYGYTF.

This clonotype was recorded at least ten times. The chain combines TRBV7-3 with TRBJ2-3, with D uncertain. CDR1 and CDR2 from the germline V gene are SGHTA and FQGTGA. The CDR3 is 13 residues long. The V end was cut by 8 bases, the J end by 2 bases, with 11 bases between. The CDR3 DNA follows: TGTGCCAGCGGGCGAGATTACACAGATACGCAGTATTTT. Translating gives CASGRDYTDTQYF.

In the case of this clonotype: Given a much more abundant clone one base away, this may be a read error. The chain links TRBV12-3 or TRBV12-4 to TRBJ2-5, with D perhaps assigned TRBD1 or TRBD2 (5 bases each). The CDR3 sequence is 14 residues long. The CDR3, as DNA: TGTGCCAGCAGCCCTCCTGGACGGGCCGGGACCCGGTACTTC. This encodes CASSPPGRAGTRYF.

This clonotype was detected ten times or more. The chain is built from TRBV5-1 and TRBJ1-1; D might be TRBD1 (5 bases). Trimming took off 4 bases at V and 1 base at J, with 11 bases between the two ends. The CDR3 sequence is 14 residues long. CDR1 SGHRS and CDR2 YFSETQ come from the germline V gene. CDR3 amino acids: CASSLTDRNTEAFF. The DNA for the CDR3 is TGCGCCAGCAGCCTGACTGACAGGAACACTGAAGCTTTCTTT.

This clonotype came up a few times. A single base separates this from a much larger clone, so it may be a read error. As DNA, the CDR3 is TGTGCCAGCGGGGCAACTAGTGAAAAACTGTTTTTT. Protein product: CASGATSEKLFF. This rearrangement joins TRBV12-3 or TRBV12-4 to TRBJ1-4; possibly TRBD1 for D (5 bases). The CDR3 spans 12 residues.

This clonotype appeared many times. The chain employs TRBV29-1 and TRBJ1-5; no clear D. V was shortened by 4 bases and J by 5 bases, with 12 bases between the two germline ends. This CDR3 has 13 residues. Germline lookup yields CDR1 SQVTM and CDR2 ANQGSEA. In nucleotides, the CDR3 is TGCAGCGTTGTAGAAGGGTATGATCAGCCCCAGCATTTT. This gives the protein CSVVEGYDQPQHF.

This clonotype was counted at least ten times. The genes are TRBV10-3 and TRBJ2-2, with D possibly matching TRBD1 (5 bases). The CDR3 is 14 residues long. CDR1 is ENHRY, CDR2 SYGVKD, per germline. Trimming pared 10 bases from V and 3 bases from J, leaving 15 bases between. CDR3: CATREQTDTGELFF. The CDR3 nucleotides are TGTGCCACCAGGGAACAGACCGACACCGGGGAGCTGTTTTTT.

At least ten counts were recorded for this clonotype. This sequence joins TRBV2 and TRBJ1-1; D might be TRBD1 (6 bases). The germline gives CDR1 SNHLY, CDR2 FYNNEI. V was trimmed by 4 bases and J by 0 bases, leaving 9 bases between them. The CDR3 extends over 14 amino acids. CDR3 coding DNA: TGTGCCAGCAGTGTCACAGGGCTGAACACTGAAGCTTTCTTT. This translates into CASSVTGLNTEAFF.

This clonotype was recorded at least ten times. In DNA form, the CDR3 reads TGCGCCAGCAGTGAGTCGATCGGGGCAGGACTGTACTTC. It translates to CASSESIGAGLYF. The V call is TRBV10-2, the J call TRBJ2-7; either TRBD1 or TRBD2 may fit D (5 bases each). The CDR3 loop spans 13 amino acids. The germline gives CDR1 WSHSY, CDR2 SAAADI. V lost 0 bases to trimming and J lost 12 bases, with 15 bases between them.

This clonotype was counted many times. This sequence joins TRBV7-2 and TRBJ2-1; D is unresolved. Deletions cut 5 bases from V and 6 bases from J, with 8 bases between. The germline gives CDR1 SGHTA, CDR2 FQGNSA. This CDR3 has 12 residues. The CDR3 loop reads CASSPLGNEQFF. CDR3 nucleotides: TGTGCCAGCAGCCCGCTGGGCAATGAGCAGTTCTTC.

This clonotype was seen repeatedly, ten times or more. The V call is TRBV7-8, the J call TRBJ2-2; TRBD1 might be the D (5 bases). This CDR3 spans 15 amino acids. Germline CDR1 and CDR2: SGHVS and FQNEAQ. The V gene lost 1 base and the J gene lost 3 bases, with 9 bases spanning the gap. This chain's CDR3 is CASSLEGADTGELFF. DNA for the CDR3: TGTGCCAGCAGCTTAGAAGGGGCAGACACCGGGGAGCTGTTTTTT.

At least ten counts were recorded for this clonotype. J is TRBJ2-5 and V is TRBV20-1, with D possibly matching TRBD1 (6 bases). Germline V gene lookup returns CDR1 DFQATT and CDR2 SNEGSKA (reference sequence). V was clipped by 6 bases and J by 3 bases, with 17 bases between them. CDR3 length: 14 residues. The CDR3 DNA follows: TGCAGTGCGCAACAGGGTTTTGGGAAAGAGACCCAGTACTTC. This sequence encodes CSAQQGFGKETQYF.

The chain joins TRBV6-5 to TRBJ2-3, with D unclear. This CDR3 spans 15 amino acids. Trimming removed 2 bases at V and 0 bases at J, with 9 bases between. The germline V gene has CDR1 MNHEY and CDR2 SVGAGI. The CDR3 DNA reads TGTGCCAGCAGTTACGTATATTCTAGCACAGATACGCAGTATTTT. Protein product: CASSYVYSSTDTQYF.

This clonotype was seen at least ten times. The chain carries TRBV20-1 and TRBJ2-4; TRBD1 matches at 7 bases. Germline CDR1 and CDR2: DFQATT and SNEGSKA (reference sequence). Trimming removed 1 base from V and 9 bases from J; junction bases left unmatched: 6. The CDR3 loop spans 13 amino acids. CDR3 sequence reads: CSARVRGKGIQYF. The CDR3 coding sequence is TGCAGTGCTAGAGTCAGGGGGAAAGGCATTCAGTACTTC.

The chain joins TRBV29-1 to TRBJ2-3; D may correspond to TRBD1 or TRBD2 (6 bases each). V was trimmed by 5 bases and J by 4 bases, leaving 19 bases between them. The CDR3 sequence is 15 residues long. From germline, CDR1 is SQVTM and CDR2 ANQGSEA. The CDR3 nucleotides read TGCAGCGTTCCACCGGGGGCCGGCATAGCAGATACGCAGTATTTT. Translating gives CSVPPGAGIADTQYF.

This clonotype was detected a few times. This clone may be a read error of a much larger clone one base away. The chain recombines TRBV24-1 with TRBJ2-1, with TRBD1 as a possible D gene (5 bases). Germline loops: CDR1 KGHDR, CDR2 SFDVKD. This CDR3 comprises 15 residues. The CDR3 coding sequence is TGTGCCACCAGTGACTCAGGACAACGCGTCGATGAGCAGCTCTTC. As protein: CATSDSGQRVDEQLF.

This clonotype has at least ten counts. V and J are TRBV19 and TRBJ1-5, with D uncertain. Trimming pared 1 base from V and 7 bases from J, leaving 14 bases between. The CDR3 consists of 15 residues. Germline lookup yields CDR1 LNHDA and CDR2 SQIVND (reference sequence). The CDR3 DNA sequence: TGTGCCAGTAGTATAGGCAGCGGAGGAAGGCAGCCCCAGCATTTT. Amino acids: CASSIGSGGRQPQHF.

This clonotype was counted at least ten times. The chain joins TRBV7-9 to TRBJ2-1; 7 nucleotides align to TRBD2. With 1 base clipped from V and 7 bases from J, the junction kept 4 bases outside the gene matches. Germline CDR1 reads SEHNR; CDR2 reads FQNEAQ (reference sequence). The CDR3 runs 14 residues. CDR3 DNA: TGTGCCAGCAGCTTAGTGGGAGGGAGAAATGAGCAGTTCTTC. It translates to CASSLVGGRNEQFF.

This clonotype was seen repeatedly, ten times or more. V is TRBV4-1 and J is TRBJ1-1, with TRBD1 matching over 11 bases. This CDR3 has 17 residues. After removal of 4 bases from V and 2 bases from J, the junction contained 9 bases not matched to a gene. The germline V gene encodes CDR1 MGHRA and CDR2 YSYEKL. CDR3 nucleotides: TGCGCCAGCAGCCGCAAGCCGGGACAGGGGGGTAACACTGAAGCTTTCTTT. Amino acids: CASSRKPGQGGNTEAFF.

This clonotype was seen only a few times. A much larger clone differs from this one at a single base, so this may be a read error. The rearrangement uses TRBV9 and TRBJ2-3; unclear D gene. The CDR3 spans 17 residues. With 0 bases removed from V and 4 bases from J, the gap between germline ends came to 18 bases. Germline loops: CDR1 SGDLS, CDR2 YYNGEE. Here the CDR3 DNA reads TGTGCCAGCAGCGTAGAAGCTCACTCAGACTCCGCAGATACGCAGTATTTT. It yields the protein CASSVEAHSDSADTQYF. Together with reference TRBV9 and TRBJ2-3, the CDR3 gives the full variable domain: DSGVTQTPKHLITATGQRVTLRCSPRSGDLSVYWYQQSLDQGLQFLIQYYNGEERAKGNILERFSAQQFPDLHSELNLSSLELGDSALYFCASSVEAHSDSADTQYFGPGTRLTVL.

This clonotype has a handful of counts. The chain combines TRBV5-1 with TRBJ2-2; D possibly corresponds to TRBD2 (6 bases). V lost 6 bases and J 0 bases, leaving 9 bases between the germline ends. The V gene's germline CDR1 is SGHRS and CDR2 YFSETQ. The CDR3 is 14 residues long. The CDR3 loop reads CASNGGANTGELFF. The CDR3, as DNA: TGCGCCAGCAACGGAGGGGCGAACACCGGGGAGCTGTTTTTT.

This clonotype was seen many times. V gene TRBV20-1 combines with J gene TRBJ2-1, with 11 bases matching TRBD2. CDR3 length: 13 residues. In germline, CDR1 is DFQATT, CDR2 SNEGSKA (reference sequence). With 6 bases clipped from V and 7 bases from J, the junction kept 5 bases outside the gene matches. CDR3 sequence (DNA): TGCAGTGCAATAGCGGGAGGGCCTAATGAGCAGTTCTTC. It specifies CSAIAGGPNEQFF.

This clonotype came up many times. V is TRBV29-1 and J is TRBJ2-1; TRBD1 agrees at 7 bases. V was clipped by 4 bases and J by 0 bases; unmatched bases: 3. Per germline, CDR1 SQVTM and CDR2 ANQGSEA. The CDR3 length is 14 residues. This CDR3 reads CSVGDRVSYNEQFF. The CDR3 DNA is TGCAGCGTTGGGGACAGAGTCTCCTACAATGAGCAGTTCTTC.

To note about this clonotype: It may be a read error: a sequence one base away is much more abundant. The V call is TRBV15, the J call TRBJ2-3; D is ambiguous. The ends were cut back, 0 bases at V and 2 bases at J, with 6 bases in the middle. Germline V lookup: CDR1 LNHNV, CDR2 YYDKDF (reference sequence). This CDR3 is 14 amino acids long. DNA of the CDR3: TGTGCCACCAGCAGAGATGTGGTCACAGATACGCAGTATTTT. As protein: CATSRDVVTDTQYF.

The chain employs TRBV12-3 or TRBV12-4 and TRBJ2-7, with TRBD1 matching 10 bases. The CDR3 runs to 16 residues. The trim removed 3 bases at V and 2 bases at J, leaving 7 bases unmatched. The CDR3 sequence is CASSFNSGQGTYEQYF. CDR3 coding DNA: TGTGCCAGCAGTTTTAATTCGGGACAGGGGACCTACGAGCAGTACTTC.

This clonotype was picked up many times. The rearrangement joins TRBV6-6 to TRBJ1-5; 8 nucleotides align to TRBD1. CDR1 and CDR2 (germline): MNHNY, SVGAGI (reference sequence). This CDR3 has 16 residues. Trimming at V came to 4 bases and at J to 7 bases, leaving 12 bases not matched to a gene. The CDR3 spells CASSFPSGQVGQPQHF. In DNA, the CDR3 is TGTGCCAGCAGTTTCCCCTCGGGACAGGTGGGCCAGCCCCAGCATTTT.

There are many counts of this clonotype. The rearrangement uses TRBV7-2 and TRBJ2-1; D possibly corresponds to TRBD2 (6 bases). Germline assignment: CDR1 SGHTA and CDR2 FQGNSA. V was pared by 5 bases and J by 7 bases, with 15 bases between. The CDR3 is 14 residues long. As DNA, the CDR3 is TGTGCCAGCAGCCCATCCGGGAGCAGAAATGAGCAGTTCTTC. Translation gives CASSPSGSRNEQFF.